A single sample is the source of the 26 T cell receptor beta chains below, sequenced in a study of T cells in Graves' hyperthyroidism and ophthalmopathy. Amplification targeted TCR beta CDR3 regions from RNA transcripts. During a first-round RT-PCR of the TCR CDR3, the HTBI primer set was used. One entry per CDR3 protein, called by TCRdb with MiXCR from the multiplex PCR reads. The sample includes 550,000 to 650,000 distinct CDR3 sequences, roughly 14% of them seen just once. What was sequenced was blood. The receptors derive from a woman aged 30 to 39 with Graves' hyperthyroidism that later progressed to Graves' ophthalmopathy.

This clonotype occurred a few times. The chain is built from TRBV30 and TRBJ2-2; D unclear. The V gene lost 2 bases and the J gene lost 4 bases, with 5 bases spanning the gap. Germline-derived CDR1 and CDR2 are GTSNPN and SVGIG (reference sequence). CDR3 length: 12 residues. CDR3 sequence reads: CAWSFGTGELFF. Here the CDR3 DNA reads TGTGCCTGGAGTTTTGGCACCGGGGAGCTGTTTTTT. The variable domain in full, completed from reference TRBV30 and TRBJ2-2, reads SQTIHQWPATLVQPVGSPLSLECTVEGTSNPNLYWYRQAAGRGLQLLFYSVGIGQISSEVPQNLSASRPQDRQFILSSKKLLLSDSGFYLCAWSFGTGELFFGEGSRLTVL.

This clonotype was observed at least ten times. The CDR3 region is CASSDPTTLAEAFF. In nucleotides, the CDR3 is TGTGCCAGCTCAGATCCTACCACGTTGGCTGAAGCTTTCTTT. The V and J genes are TRBV25-1 and TRBJ1-1; D call uncertain. Germline V lookup: CDR1 MGHDK, CDR2 SYGVNS. Trimming removed 8 bases at V and 6 bases at J, with 19 bases between. There are 14 residues in the CDR3.

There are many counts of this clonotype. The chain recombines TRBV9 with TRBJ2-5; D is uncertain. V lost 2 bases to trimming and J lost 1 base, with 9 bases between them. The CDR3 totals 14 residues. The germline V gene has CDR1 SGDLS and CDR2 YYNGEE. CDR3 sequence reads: CASSVTPSQETQYF. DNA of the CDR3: TGTGCCAGCAGCGTCACACCTTCCCAAGAGACCCAGTACTTC.

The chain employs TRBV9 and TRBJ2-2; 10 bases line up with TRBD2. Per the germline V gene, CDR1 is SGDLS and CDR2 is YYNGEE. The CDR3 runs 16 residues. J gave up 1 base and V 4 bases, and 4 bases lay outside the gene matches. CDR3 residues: CASSRLAGLNTGELFF. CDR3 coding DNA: TGTGCCAGCAGCCGACTAGCGGGCTTGAACACCGGGGAGCTGTTTTTT.

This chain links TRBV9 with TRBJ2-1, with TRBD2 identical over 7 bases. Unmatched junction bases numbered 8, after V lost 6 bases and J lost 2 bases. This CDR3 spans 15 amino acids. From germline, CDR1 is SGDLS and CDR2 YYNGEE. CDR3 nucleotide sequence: TGTGCCAGCACCCTCCGGGACTACCCCTACAATGAGCAGTTCTTC. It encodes CASTLRDYPYNEQFF.

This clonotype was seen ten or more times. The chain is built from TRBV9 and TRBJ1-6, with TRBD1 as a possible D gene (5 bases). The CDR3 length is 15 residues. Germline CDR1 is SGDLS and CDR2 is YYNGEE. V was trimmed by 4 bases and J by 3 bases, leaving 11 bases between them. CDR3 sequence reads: CASSPRDGYNSPLHF. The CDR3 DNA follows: TGTGCCAGCAGCCCCAGGGACGGCTATAATTCACCCCTCCACTTT.

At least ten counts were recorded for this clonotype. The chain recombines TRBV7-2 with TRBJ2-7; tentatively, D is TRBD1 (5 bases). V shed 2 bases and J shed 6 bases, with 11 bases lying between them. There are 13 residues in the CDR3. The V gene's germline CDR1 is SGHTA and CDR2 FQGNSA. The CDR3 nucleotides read TGTGCCAGCAGCTTAATTCAGGGTCGCGAGCAGTACTTC. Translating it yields CASSLIQGREQYF.

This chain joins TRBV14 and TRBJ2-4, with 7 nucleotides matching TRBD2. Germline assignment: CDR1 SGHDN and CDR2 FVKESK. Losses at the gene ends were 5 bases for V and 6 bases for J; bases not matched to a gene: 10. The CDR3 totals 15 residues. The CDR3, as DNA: TGTGCCAGCAGCGACGGGAGGTCCCGAGGAAACATTCAGTACTTC. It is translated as CASSDGRSRGNIQYF.

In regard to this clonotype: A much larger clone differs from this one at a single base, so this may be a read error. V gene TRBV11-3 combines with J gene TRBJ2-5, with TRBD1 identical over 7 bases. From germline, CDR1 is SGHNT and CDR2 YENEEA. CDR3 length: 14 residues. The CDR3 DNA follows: TGTGCCAGCAGCACACAGGGGACAGAAGAGGCCCAGTACTTC. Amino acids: CASSTQGTEEAQYF. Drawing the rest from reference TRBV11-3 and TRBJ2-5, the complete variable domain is EAGVVQSPRYKIIEKKQPVAFWCNPISGHNTLYWYLQNLGQGPELLIRYENEEAVDDSQLPKDRFSAERLKGVDSTLKIQPAELGDSAVYLCASSTQGTEEAQYFGPGTRLLVL.

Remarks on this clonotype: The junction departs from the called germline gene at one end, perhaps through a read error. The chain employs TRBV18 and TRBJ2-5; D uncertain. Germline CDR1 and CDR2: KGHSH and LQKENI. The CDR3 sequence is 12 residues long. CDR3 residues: CVSSPSRETQYF. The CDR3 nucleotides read TGTGTCAGCTCACCGTCCAGGGAGACCCAGTACTTC.

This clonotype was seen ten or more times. The CDR3 DNA reads as TGCGCCAGCAGCTCAGGGACTAGCGGGAGGGGAGATACGCAGTATTTT. Protein: CASSSGTSGRGDTQYF. The chain joins TRBV5-1 to TRBJ2-3; TRBD2 matches 16 bases. CDR1 and CDR2 (germline): SGHRS, YFSETQ. With V trimmed by 3 bases and J by 5 bases, 3 bases remained unmatched. This CDR3 region has 16 residues.

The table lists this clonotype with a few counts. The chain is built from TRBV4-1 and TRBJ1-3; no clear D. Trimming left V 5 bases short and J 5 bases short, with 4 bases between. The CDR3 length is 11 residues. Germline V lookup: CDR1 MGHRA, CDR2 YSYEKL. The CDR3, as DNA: TGCGCCAGCAGCGAGAGAAACACCATATATTTT. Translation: CASSERNTIYF.

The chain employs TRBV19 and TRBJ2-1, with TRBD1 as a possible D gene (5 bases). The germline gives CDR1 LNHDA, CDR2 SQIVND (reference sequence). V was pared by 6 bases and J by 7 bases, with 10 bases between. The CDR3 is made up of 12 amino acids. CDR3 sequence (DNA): TGTGCCAGTAGCCGGACAAAAAATGAGCAGTTCTTC. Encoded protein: CASSRTKNEQFF.

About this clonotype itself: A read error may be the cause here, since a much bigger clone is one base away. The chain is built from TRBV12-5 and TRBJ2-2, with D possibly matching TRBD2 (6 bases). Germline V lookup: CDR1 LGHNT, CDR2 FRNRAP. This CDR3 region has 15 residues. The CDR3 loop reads CTSGLNSGVTGELFF. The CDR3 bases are TGTACTAGTGGTTTGAATTCGGGGGTAACCGGGGAGCTGTTTTTT.

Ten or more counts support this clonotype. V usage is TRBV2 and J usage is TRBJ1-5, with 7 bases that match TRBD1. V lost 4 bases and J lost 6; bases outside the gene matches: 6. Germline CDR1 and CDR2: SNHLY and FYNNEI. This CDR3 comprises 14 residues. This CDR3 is CASSGEGAGQPQHF. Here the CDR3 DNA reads TGTGCCAGCAGTGGAGAGGGGGCAGGTCAGCCCCAGCATTTT.

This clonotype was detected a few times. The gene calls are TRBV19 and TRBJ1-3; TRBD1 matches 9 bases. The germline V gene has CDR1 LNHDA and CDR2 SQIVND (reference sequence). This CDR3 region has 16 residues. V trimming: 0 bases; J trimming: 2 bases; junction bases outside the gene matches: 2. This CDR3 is CASSIDNRGPGNTIYF. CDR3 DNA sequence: TGTGCCAGTAGTATAGATAACAGGGGGCCTGGAAACACCATATATTTT.

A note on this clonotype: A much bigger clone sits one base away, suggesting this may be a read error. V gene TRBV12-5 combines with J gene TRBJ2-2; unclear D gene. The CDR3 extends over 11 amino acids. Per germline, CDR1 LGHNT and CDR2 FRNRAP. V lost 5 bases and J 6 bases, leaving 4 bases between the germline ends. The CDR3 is CASGVSGELFF. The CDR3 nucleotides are TGTGCTAGTGGTGTGTCCGGGGAGCTGTTTTTT.

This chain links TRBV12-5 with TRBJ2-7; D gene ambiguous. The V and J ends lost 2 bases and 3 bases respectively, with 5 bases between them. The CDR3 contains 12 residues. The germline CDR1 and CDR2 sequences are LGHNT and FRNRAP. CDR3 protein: CASGLQIYEQYF. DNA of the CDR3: TGTGCTAGTGGTTTGCAGATCTACGAGCAGTACTTC.

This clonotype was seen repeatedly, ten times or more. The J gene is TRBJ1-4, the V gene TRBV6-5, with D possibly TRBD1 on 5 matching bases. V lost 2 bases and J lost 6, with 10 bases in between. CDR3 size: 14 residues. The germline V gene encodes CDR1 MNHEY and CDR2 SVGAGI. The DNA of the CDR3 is TGTGCCAGCAGTTACGACCCGGGGGATGAAAAACTGTTTTTT. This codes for CASSYDPGDEKLFF.

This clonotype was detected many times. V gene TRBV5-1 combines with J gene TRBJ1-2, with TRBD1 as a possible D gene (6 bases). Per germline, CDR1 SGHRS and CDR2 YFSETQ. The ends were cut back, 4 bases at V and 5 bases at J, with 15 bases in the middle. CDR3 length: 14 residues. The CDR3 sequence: CASSHTNRDYGYTF. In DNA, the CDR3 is TGCGCCAGCAGCCACACGAACAGGGATTATGGCTACACCTTC.

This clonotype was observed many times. The CDR3 DNA follows: TGCAGCGTTGTCTGGTTTCAGGGCACTGAAGCTTTCTTT. Residues: CSVVWFQGTEAFF. The chain is built from TRBV29-1 and TRBJ1-1; a possible D gene is TRBD1 (5 bases). The CDR3 is 13 residues long. Between the trimmed V and J ends, which lost 4 bases and 4 bases, there was a span of 13 bases. CDR1 is SQVTM, CDR2 ANQGSEA, per germline.

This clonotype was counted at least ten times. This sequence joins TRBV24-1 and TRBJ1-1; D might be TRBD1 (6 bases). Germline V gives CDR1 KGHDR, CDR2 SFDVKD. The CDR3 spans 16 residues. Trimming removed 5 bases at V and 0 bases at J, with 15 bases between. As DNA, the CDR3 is TGTGCCACCAGTGGGTCCGGACAGAGCATGAACACTGAAGCTTTCTTT. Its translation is CATSGSGQSMNTEAFF.

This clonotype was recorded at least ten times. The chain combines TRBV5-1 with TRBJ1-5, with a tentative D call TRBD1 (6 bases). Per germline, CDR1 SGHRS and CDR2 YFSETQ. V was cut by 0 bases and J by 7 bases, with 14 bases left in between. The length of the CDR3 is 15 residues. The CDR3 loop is CASSLESGVEQPQHF. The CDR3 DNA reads TGCGCCAGCAGCTTGGAGTCAGGGGTTGAGCAGCCCCAGCATTTT.

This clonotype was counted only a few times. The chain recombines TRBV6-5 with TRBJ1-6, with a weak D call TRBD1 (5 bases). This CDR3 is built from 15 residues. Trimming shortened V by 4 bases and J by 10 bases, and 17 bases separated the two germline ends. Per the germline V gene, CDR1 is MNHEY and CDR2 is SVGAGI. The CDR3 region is CASSSIDRRVSPLHF. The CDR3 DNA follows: TGTGCCAGCAGTTCGATTGACAGAAGGGTATCACCCCTCCACTTT.

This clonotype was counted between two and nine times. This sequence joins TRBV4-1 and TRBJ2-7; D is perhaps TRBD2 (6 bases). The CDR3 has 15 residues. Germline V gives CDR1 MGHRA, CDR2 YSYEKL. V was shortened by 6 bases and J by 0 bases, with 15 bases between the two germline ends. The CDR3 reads CASSPGRGSSYEQYF. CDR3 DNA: TGCGCCAGCAGTCCTGGTCGGGGGAGCTCCTACGAGCAGTACTTC.

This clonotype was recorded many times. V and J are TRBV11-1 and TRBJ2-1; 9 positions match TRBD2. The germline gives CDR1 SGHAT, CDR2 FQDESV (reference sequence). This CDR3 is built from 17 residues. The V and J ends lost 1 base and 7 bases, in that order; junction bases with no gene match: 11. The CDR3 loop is CASSLEVSSGIANEQFF. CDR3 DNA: TGTGCCAGCAGCTTAGAAGTGTCTAGCGGGATTGCGAATGAGCAGTTCTTC.